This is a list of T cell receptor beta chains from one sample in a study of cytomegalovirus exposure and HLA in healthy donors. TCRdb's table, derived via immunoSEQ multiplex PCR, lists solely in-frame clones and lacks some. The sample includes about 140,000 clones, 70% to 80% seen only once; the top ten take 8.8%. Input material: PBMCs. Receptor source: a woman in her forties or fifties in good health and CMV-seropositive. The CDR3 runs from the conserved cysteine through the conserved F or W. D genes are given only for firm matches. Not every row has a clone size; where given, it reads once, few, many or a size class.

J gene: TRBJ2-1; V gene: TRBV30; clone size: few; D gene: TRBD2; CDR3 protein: CAGRLAGAYNEQFF; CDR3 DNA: TGTGCCGGCCGACTAGCGGGGGCCTACAATGAGCAGTTCTTC
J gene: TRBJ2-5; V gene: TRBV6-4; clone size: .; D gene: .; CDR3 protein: CASSVNYGETQYF; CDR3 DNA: TGTGCCAGCAGTGTAAACTATGGAGAGACCCAGTACTTC
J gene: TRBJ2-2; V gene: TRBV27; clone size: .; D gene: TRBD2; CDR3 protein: CASSYRGGAYTGELFF; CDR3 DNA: TGTGCCAGCAGTTATCGGGGGGGGGCCTACACCGGGGAGCTGTTTTTT
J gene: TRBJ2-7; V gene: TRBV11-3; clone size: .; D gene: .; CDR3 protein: CASSLVQGREQYF; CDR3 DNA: TGTGCCAGCAGCTTAGTCCAGGGGAGAGAGCAGTACTTC
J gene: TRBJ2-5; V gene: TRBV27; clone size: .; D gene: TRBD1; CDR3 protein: CASKGQGKREQYF; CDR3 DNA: TGTGCCAGCAAAGGACAGGGGAAAAGAGAGCAGTACTTC
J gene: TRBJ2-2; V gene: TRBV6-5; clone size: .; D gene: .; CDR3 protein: CASSYIERNTGKLFF; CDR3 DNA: TGTGCCAGCAGTTATATCGAGCGGAACACCGGGAAGCTGTTTTTT
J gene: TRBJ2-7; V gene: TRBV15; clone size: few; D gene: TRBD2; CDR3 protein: CATSRDLSGGVYEQYF; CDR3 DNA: TGTGCCACCAGCAGAGATCTCTCGGGGGGGGTCTACGAGCAGTACTTC
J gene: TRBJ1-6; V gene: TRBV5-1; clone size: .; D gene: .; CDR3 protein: CASSLSAGRFRNNSPLHF; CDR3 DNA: TGCGCCAGCAGCTTGTCGGCAGGGCGGTTCCGGAATAATTCACCCCTCCACTTT
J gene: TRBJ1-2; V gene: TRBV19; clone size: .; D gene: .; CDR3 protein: CASSSSGEGGYTF; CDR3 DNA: TGTGCCAGTAGTTCTTCAGGGGAAGGGGGCTACACCTTC
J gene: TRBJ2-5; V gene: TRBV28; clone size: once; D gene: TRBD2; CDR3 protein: CASSRSGGRETQYF; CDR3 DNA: TGTGCCAGCAGCCGTAGCGGGGGAAGGGAGACCCAGTACTTC
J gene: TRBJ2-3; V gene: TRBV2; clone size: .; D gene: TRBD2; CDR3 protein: CAGRGGAGGLHSTDTQYF; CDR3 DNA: TGTGCCGGGCGTGGGGGGGCGGGGGGCCTACATAGCACAGATACGCAGTATTTT
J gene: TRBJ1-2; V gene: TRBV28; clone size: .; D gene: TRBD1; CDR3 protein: CASSPPGQVHYYGYTF; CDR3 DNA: TGTGCCAGCAGTCCGCCCGGACAGGTCCACTACTATGGCTACACCTTC
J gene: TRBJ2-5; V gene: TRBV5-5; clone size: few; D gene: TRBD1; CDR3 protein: CASSPGQGEGFQYF; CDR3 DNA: TGTGCCAGCAGCCCCGGACAGGGGGAAGGGTTCCAGTACTTC
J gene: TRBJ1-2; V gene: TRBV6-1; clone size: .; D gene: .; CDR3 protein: CASSRQWGTKYGYTF; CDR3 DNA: TGTGCCAGCAGTCGCCAATGGGGGACAAAGTATGGCTACACCTTC
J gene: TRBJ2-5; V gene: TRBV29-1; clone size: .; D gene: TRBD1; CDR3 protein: CSVVPGQGGETQYF; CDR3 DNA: TGCAGCGTTGTACCGGGACAGGGGGGCGAGACCCAGTACTTC
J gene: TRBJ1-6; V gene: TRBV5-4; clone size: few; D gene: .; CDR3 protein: CASRLQDSPLHF; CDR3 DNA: TGTGCCAGCAGACTCCAGGATTCACCCCTCCACTTT
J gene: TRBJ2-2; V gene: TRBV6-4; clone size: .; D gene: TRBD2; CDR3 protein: CASSLLAGATGELFF; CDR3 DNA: TGTGCCAGCAGTCTTCTAGCGGGGGCCACCGGGGAGCTGTTTTTT
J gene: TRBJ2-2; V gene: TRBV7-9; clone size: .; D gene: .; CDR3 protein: CASNLVGDTGELFF; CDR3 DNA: TGTGCCAGCAACCTCGTCGGGGATACCGGGGAGCTGTTTTTT
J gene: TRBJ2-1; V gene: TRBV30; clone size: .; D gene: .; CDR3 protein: CAWSVHSYNEQFF; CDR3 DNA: TGTGCCTGGAGTGTACATTCCTACAATGAGCAGTTCTTC
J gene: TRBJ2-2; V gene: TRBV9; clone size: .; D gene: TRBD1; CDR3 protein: CASSPRTTGESRELFF; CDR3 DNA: TGTGCCAGCAGCCCAAGAACGACAGGGGAGTCCCGGGAGCTGTTTTTT
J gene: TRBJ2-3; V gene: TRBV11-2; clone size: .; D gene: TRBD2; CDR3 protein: CASSLVGLGSGGTDTQYF; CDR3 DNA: TGTGCCAGCAGCTTAGTGGGGCTGGGTAGCGGGGGCACAGATACGCAGTATTTT
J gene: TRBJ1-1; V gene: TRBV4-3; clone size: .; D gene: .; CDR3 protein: CASSQAGDNTEAFF; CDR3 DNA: TGCGCCAGCAGCCAAGCAGGGGATAACACTGAAGCTTTCTTT
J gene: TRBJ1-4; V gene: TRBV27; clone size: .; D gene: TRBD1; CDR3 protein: CASSGQGEEKLFF; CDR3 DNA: TGTGCCAGCAGTGGGCAGGGGGAGGAAAAACTGTTTTTT
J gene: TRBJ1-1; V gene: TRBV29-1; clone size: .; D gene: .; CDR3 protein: CSVGRHKNEAFF; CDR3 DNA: TGCAGCGTTGGGCGGCATAAGAATGAAGCTTTCTTT
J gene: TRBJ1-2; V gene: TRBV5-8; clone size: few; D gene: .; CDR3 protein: CASSLQGWNYGYTF; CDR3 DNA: TGTGCCAGCAGCTTGCAGGGGTGGAACTATGGCTACACCTTC
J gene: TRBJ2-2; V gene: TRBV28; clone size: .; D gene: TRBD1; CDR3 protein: CASSETGAGELFF; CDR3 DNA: TGTGCCAGCAGTGAGACAGGGGCCGGGGAGCTGTTTTTT
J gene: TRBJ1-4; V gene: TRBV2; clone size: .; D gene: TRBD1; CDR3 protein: CASSSSRTGWATTNEKLFF; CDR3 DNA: TGTGCCAGCAGCTCATCCCGGACAGGGTGGGCGACAACTAATGAAAAACTGTTTTTT
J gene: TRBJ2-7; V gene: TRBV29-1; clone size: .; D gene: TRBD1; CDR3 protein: CSVDPGQGHEQYF; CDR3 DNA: TGCAGCGTCGACCCGGGACAGGGGCACGAGCAGTACTTC
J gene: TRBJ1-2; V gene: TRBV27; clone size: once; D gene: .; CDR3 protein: CASSSSGRGYYGYTF; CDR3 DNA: TGTGCCAGCAGTTCCTCAGGACGAGGGTACTATGGCTACACCTTC
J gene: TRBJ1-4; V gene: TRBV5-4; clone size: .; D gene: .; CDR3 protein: CASSFAGTGGEKLFF; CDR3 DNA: TGTGCCAGCAGCTTCGCCGGAACCGGAGGTGAAAAACTGTTTTTT
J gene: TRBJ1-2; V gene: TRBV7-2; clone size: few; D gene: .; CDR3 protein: CASSQQVNYGYTF; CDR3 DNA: TGTGCCAGCAGTCAACAGGTCAACTATGGCTACACCTTC
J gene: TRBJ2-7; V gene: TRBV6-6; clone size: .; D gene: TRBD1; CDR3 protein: CASSYQGASDEQYF; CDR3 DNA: TGTGCCAGCAGTTACCAGGGGGCGTCGGACGAGCAGTACTTC
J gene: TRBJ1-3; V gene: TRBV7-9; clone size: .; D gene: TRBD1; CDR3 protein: CASSSGQGYSGNTIYF; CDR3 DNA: TGTGCCAGCAGCTCCGGACAGGGGTACTCTGGAAACACCATATATTTT
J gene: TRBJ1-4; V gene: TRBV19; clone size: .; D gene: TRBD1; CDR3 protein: CASSTGQGREKLFF; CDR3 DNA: TGTGCCAGTAGTACGGGACAGGGCAGGGAAAAACTGTTTTTT
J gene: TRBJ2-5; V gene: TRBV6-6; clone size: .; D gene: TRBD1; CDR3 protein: CASSYSGQGMAQYF; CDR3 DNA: TGTGCCAGCAGTTACTCGGGACAGGGTATGGCTCAGTACTTC
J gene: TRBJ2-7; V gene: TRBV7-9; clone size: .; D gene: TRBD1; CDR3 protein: CASSFRDRGSYEQYF; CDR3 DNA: TGTGCCAGCAGCTTCCGGGACAGGGGGTCCTACGAGCAGTACTTC
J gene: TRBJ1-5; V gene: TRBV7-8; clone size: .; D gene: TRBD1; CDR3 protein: CASSVLGQGGQPQHF; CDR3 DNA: TGTGCCAGCAGCGTCCTGGGACAGGGTGGACAGCCCCAGCATTTT